Each of the 18 T cell receptor beta chains below was sequenced from the same sample in a study of T-cell memory formation after mild COVID-19. TCRdb reprocessed the 5' RACE reads with MiXCR, giving one entry per CDR3 protein. Of roughly 89,000 distinct CDR3 sequences listed, around 13% were seen once; the top ten hold 27%. Source material: PBMCs or a T cell subset sorted from them (not recorded which). These receptors came from an adult woman who had mild COVID-19 (a few samples of this study predate the infection). Cell type and time point are not known.

This clonotype turned up a few times. This chain uses TRBV27 with TRBJ2-7; 8 bases agree with TRBD1. The V and J ends lost 4 bases and 2 bases, in that order; junction bases with no gene match: 1. In germline, CDR1 is MNHEY, CDR2 SMNVEV (reference sequence). The CDR3 is made up of 13 amino acids. CDR3 DNA sequence: TGTGCCAGCAGTTGGGGACAGGCCTACGAGCAGTACTTC. Translated, it gives CASSWGQAYEQYF.

The rearrangement uses TRBV12-3 or TRBV12-4 and TRBJ2-3, with no clear D. The CDR3 is 15 amino acids. Trimming stripped 0 bases from V and 4 bases from J, with 11 bases between. CDR3 DNA sequence: TGTGCCAGCAGTTTAGCGCTGTTAGTTCCAGATACGCAGTATTTT. The encoded protein is CASSLALLVPDTQYF.

The chain combines TRBV7-6 with TRBJ1-2; 7 bases match TRBD1. CDR1 is SGHVS, CDR2 FNYEAQ, per germline. The J segment lost 2 bases and the V segment lost 2 bases, leaving 2 bases of the junction unmatched. This CDR3 has 14 residues. The CDR3 spells CASSLLTGNYGYTF. In nucleotides, the CDR3 is TGTGCCAGCAGCTTACTGACAGGGAACTATGGCTACACCTTC. The full variable domain, rest sourced from reference TRBV7-6 and TRBJ1-2, is GAGVSQSPRYKVTKRGQDVALRCDPISGHVSLYWYRQALGQGPEFLTYFNYEAQQDKSGLPNDRFSAERPEGSISTLTIQRTEQRDSAMYRCASSLLTGNYGYTFGSGTRLTVV.

This clonotype came up a few times. The rearrangement links TRBV19 to TRBJ2-5, with 8 bases fitting TRBD2. The ends lost 6 bases at V and 1 base at J; junction bases unmatched: 1. The CDR3 spans 13 residues. Germline lookup yields CDR1 LNHDA and CDR2 SQIVND (reference sequence). For the CDR3, the DNA is TGTGCCAGTAGCGGGGGGGCCCAAGAGACCCAGTACTTC. Protein product: CASSGGAQETQYF.

This clonotype has more than one count but fewer than ten. The V gene is TRBV14, the J gene TRBJ2-7; a possible D gene is TRBD2 (6 bases). The V gene lost 5 bases and the J gene lost 4 bases, with 12 bases spanning the gap. Germline assignment: CDR1 SGHDN and CDR2 FVKESK. This CDR3 contains 13 residues. The CDR3 nucleotides are TGTGCCAGCAGCTGGGGGGTAGGGTACGAGCAGTACTTC. Translating gives CASSWGVGYEQYF.

This clonotype came up a few times. This chain connects TRBV6-2 or TRBV6-3 to TRBJ2-3; 9 bases fit TRBD2. Germline loops: CDR1 MNHEY, CDR2 SVGEGT. The CDR3 runs to 17 residues. With V trimmed by 6 bases and J by 0 bases, 10 bases remained unmatched. The CDR3 loop is CASRSLRTSVSTDTQYF. The CDR3 region has the DNA TGTGCCAGCAGGTCTCTTCGGACTAGCGTTAGCACAGATACGCAGTATTTT.

Here the CDR3 DNA reads TGTGCCAGCAGTGAGGGTGATAGGGATTACGGCTACACCTTC. As protein: CASSEGDRDYGYTF. The rearrangement joins TRBV6-1 to TRBJ1-2; no reliable D call. Trimming pared 3 bases from V and 8 bases from J, leaving 16 bases between. The CDR3 runs 14 residues. The V gene's germline CDR1 is MNHNS and CDR2 SASEGT.

CDR3 loop: CAILPTSGRNTGELFF. DNA for the CDR3: TGTGCCATCTTACCGACTAGCGGGAGAAACACCGGGGAGCTGTTTTTT. The genes are TRBV10-3 and TRBJ2-2; 12 nucleotides align to TRBD2. This CDR3 region has 16 residues. From germline, CDR1 is ENHRY and CDR2 SYGVKD. Losses at the gene ends were 8 bases for V and 2 bases for J; bases not matched to a gene: 6.

This clonotype appeared a few times. The V and J genes are TRBV14 and TRBJ2-1, with D tentatively TRBD1 (6 bases). The V gene lost 1 base and the J gene lost 12 bases, with 10 bases spanning the gap. Germline assignment: CDR1 SGHDN and CDR2 FVKESK. There are 12 residues in the CDR3. CDR3 sequence reads: CASSQVQGGQFF. DNA for the CDR3: TGTGCCAGCAGCCAAGTACAGGGTGGGCAGTTCTTC.

This clonotype was seen more than once but under ten times. This chain links TRBV20-1 with TRBJ2-2; no clear D gene. In germline, CDR1 is DFQATT, CDR2 SNEGSKA (reference sequence). This CDR3 has 17 residues. V lost 3 bases to trimming and J lost 0 bases, with 17 bases between them. The CDR3 nucleotides read TGCAGTGCTAGCCGCAGGATAATGTCCACGAACACCGGGGAGCTGTTTTTT. Translation gives CSASRRIMSTNTGELFF.

The chain combines TRBV9 with TRBJ1-2; D ambiguous. This CDR3 spans 14 amino acids. The ends were cut back, 0 bases at V and 0 bases at J, with 6 bases in the middle. Germline V CDR1 and CDR2: SGDLS, YYNGEE. The CDR3 DNA reads TGTGCCAGCAGCGTAGCCGGGACTAACTATGGCTACACCTTC. Protein product: CASSVAGTNYGYTF.

The sample holds a few counts of this clonotype. CDR3 region: CASSQDNWYNEQFF. The CDR3 DNA reads TGCGCCAGCAGCCAAGATAATTGGTACAATGAGCAGTTCTTC. This chain links TRBV4-3 with TRBJ2-1; no firm D call. Trimming cost V 0 bases and J 4 bases, with 7 bases left between them. This CDR3 has 14 amino acids. CDR1 and CDR2 from the germline V gene are LGHNA and YSLEER.

This clonotype was observed a handful of times. This chain uses TRBV20-1 with TRBJ2-1; D ambiguous. Trimming took off 4 bases at V and 3 bases at J, with 13 bases between the two ends. Germline V gives CDR1 DFQATT, CDR2 SNEGSKA (reference sequence). This CDR3 spans 14 amino acids. CDR3 nucleotides: TGCAGTGCTATGTTGAGCCAGGACTACAATGAGCAGTTCTTC. It codes for CSAMLSQDYNEQFF.

This clonotype was picked up a small number of times. The chain combines TRBV15 with TRBJ2-7; TRBD2 might be the D (5 bases). V gave up 3 bases and J gave up 4 bases, with 13 bases separating them. This CDR3 has 14 residues. CDR1 LNHNV and CDR2 YYDKDF come from the germline V gene (reference sequence). The DNA of the CDR3 is TGTGCCACCAGCAGCTCCGGGGAAGGGTACGAGCAGTACTTC. This encodes CATSSSGEGYEQYF.

This chain joins TRBV5-1 and TRBJ2-7, with 9 positions matching TRBD2. Germline-derived CDR1 and CDR2 are SGHRS and YFSETQ. This CDR3 comprises 16 residues. V dropped 3 bases and J dropped 0; count of bases not matched to a gene: 7. CDR3 in DNA: TGCGCCAGCAGCTGGAAGGAGACTAGCGGCTCCTACGAGCAGTACTTC. Its translation: CASSWKETSGSYEQYF.

This clonotype was recorded a few times. The chain recombines TRBV20-1 with TRBJ1-2, with 8 bases that match TRBD1. V trimming: 3 bases; J trimming: 4 bases; junction bases outside the gene matches: 10. The CDR3 spans 15 residues. From germline, CDR1 is DFQATT and CDR2 SNEGSKA (reference sequence). CDR3 region: CSASTPGQGLYGYTF. CDR3 in DNA: TGCAGTGCTAGTACCCCAGGACAGGGACTCTATGGCTACACCTTC.

This clonotype showed up many times. The chain carries TRBV29-1 and TRBJ1-2; D perhaps matches TRBD1 (5 bases). The CDR3 covers 14 residues. Germline loops: CDR1 SQVTM, CDR2 ANQGSEA. V lost 3 bases and J lost 6, with 17 bases in between. CDR3 region: CSVDGGGFVDGYTF. The CDR3 bases are TGCAGCGTTGATGGGGGGGGATTCGTGGATGGCTACACCTTC.

The V and J genes are TRBV29-1 and TRBJ2-2, with 10 bases that match TRBD2. The J segment lost 1 base and the V segment lost 6 bases, leaving 8 bases of the junction unmatched. The CDR3 covers 16 residues. Germline V gene lookup returns CDR1 SQVTM and CDR2 ANQGSEA. The CDR3 spells CSVLLAGVGNTGELFF. The CDR3 DNA is TGCAGCGTCCTGCTAGCGGGAGTAGGGAACACCGGGGAGCTGTTTTTT.